This TCR beta chain was documented in a study of blood T cell repertoires in COVID-19. Across the study: Samples representing acute and convalescent COVID-19 were sourced from the United States, Italy and Spain. PBMCs, B-cell-depleted T cells, or T cells provided the cDNA or gDNA that made up the material.

Original analysis: For nucleated cells, counts were estimated from reference gene primer amplification. Libraries were prepared by immunoSEQ multiplex PCR; TCRdb keeps only in-frame clonotypes and omits some of them. Clonal size and the V and J genes are those of that table, whereas D and trimming came from the DNA. The sample holds about 150,000 clones, approximately 86% seen once. Germline assignment: CDR1 LGHDT and CDR2 YNNKEL (reference sequence). This CDR3 has 12 amino acids. Trimming cost V 4 bases and J 6 bases, with 10 bases left between them. Sequencing was carried out using peripheral blood. The receptor's source is a man aged 70-80 years with acute or convalescent COVID-19. This rearrangement joins TRBV3-1 (or the pseudogene TRBV3-2) to TRBJ2-7; TRBD2 might be the D (5 bases). In nucleotides, the CDR3 is TGTGCCAGCAGCCGAGAAGGGAGCGAGCAGTACTTC. Its translation: CASSREGSEQYF.